This TCR beta chain stems from a study of T cell repertoires in cytomegalovirus infection. The wider study: HLA-C-restricted CMV epitopes, recently identified, and well-studied HLA-B-restricted ones were used by the study.

This clonotype turned up a few times. The antigen remains undetermined. Germline V CDR1 and CDR2: SGHTA, FQGNSA. V trimming: 1 base; J trimming: 5 bases; junction bases outside the gene matches: 8. The length of the CDR3 is 16 residues. TCRdb processed the reads anew with MiXCR; each CDR3 protein has one entry. The data hold about half a million distinct CDR3 sequences, with about 33% observed a single time. The material sequenced was cultured PBMCs, taken from culture after CMV antigen stimulation. The chain links TRBV7-2 to TRBJ2-5, with 9 bases identical to TRBD2. This receptor was identified in a human donor in good health (CMV status not recorded). Some clones in this sample may be carry-over from other donors' samples. The chain's CDR3 is CASSLVAASGTETQYF. CDR3 DNA: TGTGCCAGCAGCTTAGTCGCGGCTAGCGGGACCGAGACCCAGTACTTC.